This TCR beta chain was sequenced for a study of blood T cells in healthy people across ages. For the second PCR, which ran for about 6 to 11 cycles, a sample-barcoded 5' primer and a J-beta primer mix were used. One entry per CDR3 protein, called by TCRdb with MiXCR from the 5' RACE reads. This sample has over 600,000 distinct CDR3 sequences; around three fifths occur once, and the top ten carry 20% to 30%. This CDR3 region has 14 residues. V gave up 4 bases and J gave up 4 bases, with 14 bases separating them. Germline V lookup: CDR1 DFQATT, CDR2 SNEGSKA (reference sequence). Findings of the study overall: Naive T cell percentage and TCR beta diversity correlated strongly.

A note on this clonotype: Its antigen remains unknown.

The chain carries TRBV20-1 and TRBJ2-1; D gene uncertain. The specimen was blood. The receptor comes from a middle-aged man in good health. The CDR3 is CSAKPGEFYNEQFF. The CDR3 coding sequence is TGCAGTGCTAAACCCGGAGAGTTTTACAATGAGCAGTTCTTC.